The entry that follows covers one T cell receptor (beta chain) sequence. What it recognizes is unknown. The entry originates in a study of early T cells in non-severe SARS-CoV-2 infection. General observations from the study: Missing private and CD4 specificities, VDJdb matching favored anti-spike CD8 responses.

In the library, individual cDNA molecules carried attached unique molecular identifiers. MiXCR was run by TCRdb on the 5' RACE reads, yielding one entry per CDR3 protein. This repertoire shows tens of thousands of distinct CDR3 sequences, just under 9% found once; its top ten account for 17%. The V end was cut by 1 base, the J end by 5 bases, with 15 bases between. The CDR3 runs 15 residues. The V gene's germline CDR1 is SEHNR and CDR2 FQNEAQ (reference sequence). The specimen was whole blood. The genes are TRBV7-9 and TRBJ2-7, with D possibly matching TRBD1 (5 bases). The source is an adult who was a healthcare worker with PCR-confirmed SARS-CoV-2 infection or an uninfected control (not recorded which). The CDR3 region is CASSLGQGVGHEQYF. The CDR3, as DNA: TGTGCCAGCAGCTTAGGCCAGGGCGTCGGGCACGAGCAGTACTTC.